This record concerns one T cell receptor (beta chain) sequence. Its antigen target is currently unknown. No much larger clonotype is one base removed from it; base qualities were not supplied. Between the V and J ends, shortened by 5 bases and 4 bases respectively, the junction contains 17 bases. Taken from the germline V gene, the CDR1 and CDR2 loops are SGHAT and FQNNGV. Counted from cysteine to phenylalanine, this CDR3 has 15 amino acids. CDR3 DNA only is kept here, 45 bases in frame from base 1. Libraries were built with PCR. Instrument used: Illumina HiSeq 2500. To reduce PCR and sequencing biases, unique molecular identifiers were incorporated into the TCR beta cDNA libraries. About 500,000 cDNA molecules were obtained for every 1 to 10 million input T cells, so each molecule roughly corresponded to one T cell. The patient libraries were prepared and sequenced using the same protocol as the earlier healthy control dataset. Samples belonging to the same batch were prepared together, multiplexed and sequenced on a shared HiSeq lane. The published analysis was carried out like this. Raw barcoded reads were processed with MIGEC, discarding single-read molecular identifier groups before consensus assembly and CDR3 extraction. VDJtools was used for post-analysis of the clonotype tables, with diversity normalized by down-sampling every dataset to the smallest sample size. In repertoire overlap clustering, CDR3 amino acid sequences, but not nucleotide sequences, were matched to correct batch-related cross-sample contamination. The public reads were quality trimmed at Q25 with fastp and then assembled into clones with MiXCR by TCRdb, keeping productive beta chains. Each entry merges the rows of one CDR3 protein and shows their most common DNA and genes. It is TCRdb's table, rather than the study itself, that gives the V and J calls and clone size. The table for this sample lists fewer than 900,000 distinct CDR3 sequences; under 60% of them were counted only once. The biggest ten clones account for around 4.7% of the sample.

This sample stems from a study of post-analysis software for immune sequencing data (dated by TCRdb to between 2015 and 2016). Study-level background: Relapsing-remitting, secondary progressive and progressive-relapsing multiple sclerosis were recorded as disease courses, and subtype annotation was lacking for some patients. The patient repertoires were compared against some twelve previously published healthy control repertoires obtained from donors aged about 6 to 27 years. A subset of samples was prepared in parallel using single-end sample barcoding, then pooled and co-amplified after Illumina adapter ligation. The investigation overall reported the following: The multiple sclerosis patient group was slightly younger than the control group. Direct clustering with F measure revealed strong co-clustering of samples prepared in the same batch, which led to a batch-effect correction. Patients showed significantly higher frequencies than controls for a handful of TRBV segments, among them TRBV5-6, TRBV5-1 and TRBV20-1. Compared with controls, multiple sclerosis patients had significantly lower normalized Chao1 diversity, a finding suggesting substantial peripheral T-cell clonal expansion.

To demonstrate the VDJtools post-analysis software, the study profiled TCR beta repertoires from the peripheral blood of 13 young patients with multiple sclerosis. The multiple sclerosis patients were children and adolescents ranging in age from about 6 to 17 years. Recombination joined TRBV11-2 with TRBJ1-2, with TRBD1 perhaps the D gene, on 6 matching bases. The source material was blood. The sequence derives from a girl aged 10-17 years with multiple sclerosis. At the DNA level, the sequence is TGTGCCAGCAGCCAGACCTCCGACAGGCTCTATGGCTACACCTTC. Its protein is CASSQTSDRLYGYTF. The CDR3, completed at both ends by the reference TRBV11-2 and TRBJ1-2 genes, gives the full variable domain EAGVAQSPRYKIIEKRQSVAFWCNPISGHATLYWYQQILGQGPKLLIQFQNNGVVDDSQLPKDRFSAERLKGVDSTLKIQPAKLEDSAVYLCASSQTSDRLYGYTFGSGTRLTVV.